This entry describes one T cell receptor beta chain. Which antigen it targets is not known. No base-level quality is on record; no much larger clone is a single base apart. At the junction V is shortened by 4 bases and J by 6 bases; bases outside the gene matches: 5. From the cysteine through the phenylalanine, the CDR3 covers 14 amino acids. The DNA shown is the 42-base CDR3, in frame from base 1. For CDR1 and CDR2, the germline V gene lists MGHDK and SYGVNS. This sample is drawn from a study of T cell responses to AZD1222 COVID-19 vaccine (dated by TCRdb to the early 2020s). Describing the broader study: TCR sequencing covered 233 trial participants: 207 given two doses of AZD1222 and around 26 given two doses of MenACWY control vaccine. Trial participants were enrolled by age into 18-55, 56-69 and 70-plus year subgroups, with approximately 150, 28 and 58 TCR-sequenced participants respectively.

The sample's time point label, decoded: about 28 days (+/-7) after the second vaccine dose. Because spike-specific TCR depth and breadth did not differ between the two schedules, AZD1222 recipients who got a second dose at roughly 4 weeks were pooled with those who got a second dose at roughly 12 weeks. The vaccinee samples were drawn from two UK trials, COV001 and COV002, one of which was a single-blind randomized controlled phase 2/3 trial testing AZD1222 (ChAdOx1 nCoV-19) in healthy adults. For TCRbeta chain sequencing, PBMC samples were collected from trial participants at day 0 and at day 28 after the second dose. The investigation overall reported the following: After two AZD1222 doses, both the breadth and the depth of spike-specific TCRs were significantly higher than at day 0 and than in MenACWY recipients. Nearly half of unique spike-specific TCRs reportedly recognized epitopes outside regions mutated in the B.1.351 and B.1.1.7 variants. Conclusions about previously exposed vaccinees are limited, since just six or seven AZD1222 recipients were seropositive for SARS-CoV-2 at baseline. Because no samples from the day 14 peak response were available, repertoires could be characterized only after the peak T cell response. In the small 56-69-year group, the increase in depth fell short of significance, most likely because of low power. The whole spike protein was spanned by vaccine-associated CD4 TCRs, and dominant responses were seen in regions 160-218 and 743-854. Most participants were white British and females outnumbered males, and the authors suggested that clonal diversity may have been underestimated.

The CDR3 regions of human TCRbeta chains were subjected to immunosequencing. The published analysis was carried out like this. TCRs in the repertoires were compared against a reference library of SARS-CoV-2-specific TCRs that had been generated with the MIRA antigen-specificity platform. Breadth meant the fraction of unique TCRs that were SARS-CoV-2-associated, whereas depth meant the fraction of total T cells that were SARS-CoV-2-associated. Using the MIRA data, each spike-specific TCR was mapped to the spike region that the TCR reacts to and placed in a CD4 or CD8 class. Log10-transformed breadth and depth values were compared by one-way ANOVA with Sidak's multiple comparisons tests. TCRdb limited this immuneACCESS table to in-frame rearrangements with V and J called. A share of clones is missing; checked studies link under half to unresolved V genes, and the rest is unexplained. V, J and clone size derive from that table, while D and trimming were established from the DNA sequence. The sample yields under 20,000 clones; almost 85% were counted once. The ten most abundant clones make up about 16% of the sample.

The source of this sequence is an adult who received the AZD1222 COVID-19 vaccine. The sample consisted of peripheral blood, taken 28 days after the second AZD1222 dose. The chain employs TRBV25-1 and TRBJ1-1; 10 bases in between match TRBD1. The CDR3: CASSAYGQGAEAFF. The bases are TGTGCCAGCAGTGCCTACGGACAGGGGGCTGAAGCTTTCTTT. Where the CDR3 stops, the reference TRBV25-1 and TRBJ1-1 genes take over; the full variable domain is EADIYQTPRYLVIGTGKKITLECSQTMGHDKMYWYQQDPGMELHLIHYSYGVNSTEKGDLSSESTVSRIRTEHFPLTLESARPSHTSQYLCASSAYGQGAEAFFGQGTRLTVV.